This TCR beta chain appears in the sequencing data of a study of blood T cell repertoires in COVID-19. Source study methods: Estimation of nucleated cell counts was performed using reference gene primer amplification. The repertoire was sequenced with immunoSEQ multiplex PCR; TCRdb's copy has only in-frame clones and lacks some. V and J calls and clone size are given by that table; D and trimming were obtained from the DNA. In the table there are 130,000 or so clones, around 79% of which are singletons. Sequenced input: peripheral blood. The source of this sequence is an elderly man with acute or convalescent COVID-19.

This chain's CDR3 is CAWTSDTDTQYF. The CDR3 bases are TGTGCCTGGACTAGCGACACAGATACGCAGTATTTT. This chain connects TRBV30 to TRBJ2-3, with D tentatively TRBD2 (6 bases). V lost 4 bases to trimming and J lost 2 bases, with 7 bases between them. The CDR3 has 12 amino acids. Germline V CDR1 and CDR2: GTSNPN, SVGIG (reference sequence).